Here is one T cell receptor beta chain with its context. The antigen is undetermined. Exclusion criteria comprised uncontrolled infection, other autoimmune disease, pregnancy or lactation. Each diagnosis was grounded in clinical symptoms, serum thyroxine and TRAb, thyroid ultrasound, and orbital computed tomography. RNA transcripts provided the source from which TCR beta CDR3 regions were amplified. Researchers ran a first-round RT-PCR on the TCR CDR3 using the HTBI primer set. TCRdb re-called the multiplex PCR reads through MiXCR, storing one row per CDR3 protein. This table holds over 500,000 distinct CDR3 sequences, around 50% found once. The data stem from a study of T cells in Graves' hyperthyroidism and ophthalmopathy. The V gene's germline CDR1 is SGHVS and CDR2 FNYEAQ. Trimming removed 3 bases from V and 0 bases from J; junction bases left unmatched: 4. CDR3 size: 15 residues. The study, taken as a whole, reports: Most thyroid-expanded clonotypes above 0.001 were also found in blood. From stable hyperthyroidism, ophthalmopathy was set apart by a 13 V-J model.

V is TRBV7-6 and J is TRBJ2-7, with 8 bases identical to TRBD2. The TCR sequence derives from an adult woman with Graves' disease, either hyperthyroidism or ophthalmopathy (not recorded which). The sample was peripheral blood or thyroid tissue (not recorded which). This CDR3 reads CASSLSGTSSYEQYF. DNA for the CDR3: TGTGCCAGCAGCTTGTCCGGGACTAGCTCCTACGAGCAGTACTTC.